This T cell receptor (beta chain) comes out of a study of T cell responses to AZD1222 COVID-19 vaccine. Sequencing was performed with immunoSEQ multiplex PCR; in TCRdb, only in-frame clones are kept and a portion is missing. The data show some 150,000 clones, over 90% seen once. V was trimmed by 7 bases and J by 1 base, leaving 19 bases between them. Germline assignment: CDR1 MRHNA and CDR2 SNTAGT. The CDR3 runs 16 residues. The material was peripheral blood, obtained on day 0 of AZD1222 vaccination. The gene calls are TRBV6-4 and TRBJ1-1, with D unclear. The source of this sequence is an adult in good health. CDR3 coding DNA: TGTGCCAGCAAGTCCTTGGCCCGAGACGAGAACACTGAAGCTTTCTTT. Amino acids: CASKSLARDENTEAFF.